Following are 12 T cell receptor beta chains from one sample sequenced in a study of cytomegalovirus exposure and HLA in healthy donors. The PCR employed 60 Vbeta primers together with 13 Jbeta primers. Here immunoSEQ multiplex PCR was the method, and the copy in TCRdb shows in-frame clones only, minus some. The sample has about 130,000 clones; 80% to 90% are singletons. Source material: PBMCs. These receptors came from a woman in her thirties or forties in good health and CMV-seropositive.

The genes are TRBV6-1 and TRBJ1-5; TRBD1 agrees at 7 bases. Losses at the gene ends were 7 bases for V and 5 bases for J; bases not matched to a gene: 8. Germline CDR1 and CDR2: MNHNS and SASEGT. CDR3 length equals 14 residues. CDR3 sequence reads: CASTLDRADQPQHF. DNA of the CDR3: TGTGCCAGCACCTTAGACAGGGCCGATCAGCCCCAGCATTTT.

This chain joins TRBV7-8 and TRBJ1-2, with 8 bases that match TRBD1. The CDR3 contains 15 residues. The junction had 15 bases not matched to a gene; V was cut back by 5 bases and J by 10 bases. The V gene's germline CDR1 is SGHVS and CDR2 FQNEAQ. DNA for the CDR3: TGTGCCAGCAGCCCACACCTAGACCAGGACAGGGCCTACACCTTC. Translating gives CASSPHLDQDRAYTF.

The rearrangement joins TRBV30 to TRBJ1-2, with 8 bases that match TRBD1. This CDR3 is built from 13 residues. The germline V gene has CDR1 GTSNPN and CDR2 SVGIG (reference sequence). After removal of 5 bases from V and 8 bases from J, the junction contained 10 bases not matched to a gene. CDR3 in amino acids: CAWFPGQGVGYTF. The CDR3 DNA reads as TGTGCCTGGTTTCCCGGACAGGGAGTAGGCTACACCTTC.

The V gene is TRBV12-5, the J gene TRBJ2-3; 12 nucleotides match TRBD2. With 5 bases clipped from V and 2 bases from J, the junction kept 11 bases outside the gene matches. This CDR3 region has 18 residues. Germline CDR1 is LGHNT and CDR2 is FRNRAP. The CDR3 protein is CASGPRTSGILDTDTQYF. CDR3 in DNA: TGTGCTAGTGGTCCCCGGACTAGCGGGATATTGGACACAGATACGCAGTATTTT.

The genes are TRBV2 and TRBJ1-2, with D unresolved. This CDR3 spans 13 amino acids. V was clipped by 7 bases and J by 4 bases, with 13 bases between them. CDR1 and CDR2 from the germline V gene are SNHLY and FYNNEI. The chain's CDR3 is CASNTAVVYGYTF. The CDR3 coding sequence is TGTGCCAGCAACACCGCGGTGGTCTATGGCTACACCTTC.

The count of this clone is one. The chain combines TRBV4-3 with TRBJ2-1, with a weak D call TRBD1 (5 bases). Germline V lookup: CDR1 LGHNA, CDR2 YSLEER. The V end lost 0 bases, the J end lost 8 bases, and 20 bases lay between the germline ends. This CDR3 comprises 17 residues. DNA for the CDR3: TGCGCCAGCAGCCAAGAAAAGGGGTCCTTGTACAATGATGAGCAGTTCTTC. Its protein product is CASSQEKGSLYNDEQFF.

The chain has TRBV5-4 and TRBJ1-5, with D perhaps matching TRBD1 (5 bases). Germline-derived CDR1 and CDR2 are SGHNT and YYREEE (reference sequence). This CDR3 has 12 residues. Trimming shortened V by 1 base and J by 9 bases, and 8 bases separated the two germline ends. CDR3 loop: CASSLFGGPQHF. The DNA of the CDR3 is TGTGCCAGCAGCTTGTTCGGGGGGCCCCAGCATTTT. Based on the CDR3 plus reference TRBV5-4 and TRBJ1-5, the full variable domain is ETGVTQSPTHLIKTRGQQVTLRCSSQSGHNTVSWYQQALGQGPQFIFQYYREEENGRGNFPPRFSGLQFPNYSSELNVNALELDDSALYLCASSLFGGPQHFGDGTRLSIL.

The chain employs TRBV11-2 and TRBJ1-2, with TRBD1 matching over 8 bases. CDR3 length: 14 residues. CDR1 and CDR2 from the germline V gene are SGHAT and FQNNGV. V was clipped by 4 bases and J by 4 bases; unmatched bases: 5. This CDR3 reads CASSSRDRSYGYTF. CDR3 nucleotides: TGTGCCAGCAGCTCCCGGGACAGGTCCTATGGCTACACCTTC.

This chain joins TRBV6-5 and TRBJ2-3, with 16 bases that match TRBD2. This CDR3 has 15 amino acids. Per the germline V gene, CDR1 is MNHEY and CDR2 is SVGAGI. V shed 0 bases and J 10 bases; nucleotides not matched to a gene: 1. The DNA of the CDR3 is TGTGCCAGCAGTTACTCCGGGACTAGCGGGAGGGCGCAGTATTTT. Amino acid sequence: CASSYSGTSGRAQYF.

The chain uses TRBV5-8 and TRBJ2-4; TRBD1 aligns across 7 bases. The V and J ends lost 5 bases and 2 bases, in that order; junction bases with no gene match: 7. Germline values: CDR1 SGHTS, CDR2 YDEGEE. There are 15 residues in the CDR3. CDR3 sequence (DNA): TGTGCCAGCAGGGACCACAGGGGTTCCAAAAACATTCAGTACTTC. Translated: CASRDHRGSKNIQYF.

CDR3 protein: CASSLGGSYNEQFF. CDR3 DNA: TGTGCCAGCAGCTTAGGAGGGTCCTACAATGAGCAGTTCTTC. This sequence joins TRBV7-2 and TRBJ2-1; D may be TRBD2 (5 bases). The germline CDR1 and CDR2 sequences are SGHTA and FQGNSA. V lost 1 base to trimming and J lost 1 base, with 5 bases between them. This CDR3 has 14 residues. The whole variable domain, remainder taken from reference TRBV7-2 and TRBJ2-1, is GAGVSQSPSNKVTEKGKDVELRCDPISGHTALYWYRQSLGQGLEFLIYFQGNSAPDKSGLPSDRFSAERTGGSVSTLTIQRTQQEDSAVYLCASSLGGSYNEQFFGPGTRLTVL.

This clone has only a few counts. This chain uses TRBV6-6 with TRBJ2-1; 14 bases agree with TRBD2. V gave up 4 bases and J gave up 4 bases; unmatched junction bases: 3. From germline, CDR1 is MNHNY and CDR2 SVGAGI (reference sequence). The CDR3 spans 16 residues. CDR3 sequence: CASSFRTSGRYNEQFF. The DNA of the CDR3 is TGTGCCAGCAGTTTTAGGACTAGCGGGAGGTACAATGAGCAGTTCTTC.